Listed below are T cell receptor beta chains from one sample, sequenced in a study of shared clonotypes between healthy human individuals. Only in-frame clones appear in the TCRdb table, and some are missing; sequencing was by immunoSEQ multiplex PCR. This table has some 1,600,000 clones, 95% to 99% appearing once. The sample was naive CD4+ T cells sorted from blood. The receptor source for this set is a young man in good health. The CDR3 runs from the conserved cysteine through the conserved F or W. A D gene is named only where the DNA matches it firmly. A clone size is listed for some rows: how often the clone was seen (once, few, many), or a class if it is expanded.

v_call: TRBV4-3; clone_size: .; j_call: TRBJ2-7; d_call: TRBD2; cdr3_nt: TGCGCCAGCAGCCAAGATCTTCCGGCTAGCGGGTACGAGCAGTACTTC; cdr3_aa: CASSQDLPASGYEQYF
v_call: TRBV7-2; clone_size: .; j_call: TRBJ2-3; d_call: TRBD1; cdr3_nt: TGTGCCAGCAGCTTAGTGGGAGCAGGGGGCTTTGCAGATACGCAGTATTTT; cdr3_aa: CASSLVGAGGFADTQYF
v_call: TRBV6-1; clone_size: .; j_call: TRBJ2-3; d_call: .; cdr3_nt: TGTGCCAGCAGCCCCTTCTACGGGAGCGCAGATACGCAGTATTTT; cdr3_aa: CASSPFYGSADTQYF
v_call: TRBV19; clone_size: .; j_call: TRBJ2-7; d_call: .; cdr3_nt: TGTGCCAGCTCCGCGGAAAGCTCCTACGAGCAGTACTTC; cdr3_aa: CASSAESSYEQYF
v_call: TRBV19; clone_size: .; j_call: TRBJ2-2; d_call: TRBD2; cdr3_nt: TGTGCCAGTCAACGTGCTAGCGGGAGGCTCAAGGATGGGAACACCGGGGAGCTGTTTTTT; cdr3_aa: CASQRASGRLKDGNTGELFF
v_call: TRBV5-4; clone_size: .; j_call: TRBJ2-1; d_call: TRBD2; cdr3_nt: TGTGCCAGCAGCCAGACTAGCGGGAGCGGCAATGAGCAGTTCTTC; cdr3_aa: CASSQTSGSGNEQFF
v_call: TRBV6-5; clone_size: .; j_call: TRBJ1-3; d_call: .; cdr3_nt: TGTGCCAGCAGTTACTCAACTCTGGGTGCTGGAAACACCATATATTTT; cdr3_aa: CASSYSTLGAGNTIYF
v_call: TRBV10-3; clone_size: .; j_call: TRBJ2-1; d_call: TRBD2; cdr3_nt: TGTGCCACAGGACTAGCGAGAGACAATGAGCAGTTCTTC; cdr3_aa: CATGLARDNEQFF
v_call: TRBV9; clone_size: .; j_call: TRBJ2-1; d_call: TRBD2; cdr3_nt: TGTGCCAGCAGCGCCCTGGGCCTTGGCGGGAGGGCCCATGAGCAGTTCTTC; cdr3_aa: CASSALGLGGRAHEQFF
v_call: TRBV5-1; clone_size: .; j_call: TRBJ1-1; d_call: .; cdr3_nt: TGCGCCAGCAGCATGGGATTCAATATGAACACTGAAGCTTTCTTT; cdr3_aa: CASSMGFNMNTEAFF
v_call: TRBV5-1; clone_size: .; j_call: TRBJ1-4; d_call: TRBD1; cdr3_nt: TGCGCCAGCAGCGGGGGACAGGGATTTAATGAAAAACTGTTTTTT; cdr3_aa: CASSGGQGFNEKLFF
v_call: TRBV18; clone_size: .; j_call: TRBJ2-7; d_call: .; cdr3_nt: TGTGCCAGCTCCCGCGAGGACAGTTCGGGTTACGAGCAGTACTTC; cdr3_aa: CASSREDSSGYEQYF
v_call: TRBV5-6; clone_size: .; j_call: TRBJ2-1; d_call: .; cdr3_nt: TGTGCCAGCAGCTTAGGGGGGTTTAACAATGAGCAGTTCTTC; cdr3_aa: CASSLGGFNNEQFF
v_call: TRBV6-6; clone_size: .; j_call: TRBJ2-1; d_call: .; cdr3_nt: TGTGCCAGCAGTTACTCGAGGGCAGGGGGGGGCAATGAGCAGTTCTTC; cdr3_aa: CASSYSRAGGGNEQFF
v_call: TRBV29-1; clone_size: .; j_call: TRBJ2-7; d_call: TRBD1; cdr3_nt: TGCAGCGTGGACAGGGGGGTCGGCGAGCAGTACTTC; cdr3_aa: CSVDRGVGEQYF
v_call: TRBV5-4; clone_size: .; j_call: TRBJ1-4; d_call: .; cdr3_nt: TGTGCCAGCAGCTTGAGAAATGAAAAACTGTTTTTT; cdr3_aa: CASSLRNEKLFF
v_call: TRBV18; clone_size: .; j_call: TRBJ1-5; d_call: TRBD1; cdr3_nt: TGTGCCAGCTCACCGGCCAGGGGGCACAATCAGCCCCAGCATTTT; cdr3_aa: CASSPARGHNQPQHF
v_call: TRBV19; clone_size: .; j_call: TRBJ2-7; d_call: TRBD1; cdr3_nt: TGTGCCAGTAGCCCCGTTACCCGACAGGGCTCCTACGAGCAGTACTTC; cdr3_aa: CASSPVTRQGSYEQYF
v_call: TRBV7-2; clone_size: .; j_call: TRBJ1-3; d_call: .; cdr3_nt: TGTGCCAGCAGCCCAGGGTTCTCTGGAAACACCATATATTTT; cdr3_aa: CASSPGFSGNTIYF
v_call: TRBV9; clone_size: .; j_call: TRBJ1-4; d_call: .; cdr3_nt: TGTGCCAGCAGCGCCGCAGATACTCCGATGGGGAAGCATGAAAAACTGTTTTTT; cdr3_aa: CASSAADTPMGKHEKLFF
v_call: TRBV6-1; clone_size: .; j_call: TRBJ2-7; d_call: .; cdr3_nt: TGTGCCAGCAGCCTCCCCACCGGCGGGAACTACGAGCAGTACTTC; cdr3_aa: CASSLPTGGNYEQYF
v_call: TRBV7-2; clone_size: .; j_call: TRBJ2-7; d_call: TRBD2; cdr3_nt: TGTGCCAGCAGCCGGGAGGCCCTGTGGTACGAGCAGTACTTC; cdr3_aa: CASSREALWYEQYF
v_call: TRBV4-3; clone_size: once; j_call: TRBJ2-7; d_call: TRBD2; cdr3_nt: TGCGCCAGCAGCCAAGACGTCCGACTAGCGGGCGTGGGCTACGAGCAGTACTTC; cdr3_aa: CASSQDVRLAGVGYEQYF
v_call: TRBV19; clone_size: .; j_call: TRBJ1-2; d_call: TRBD1; cdr3_nt: TGTGCCAGTACCCAGGACAGGGCCAACTATGGCTACACCTTC; cdr3_aa: CASTQDRANYGYTF
v_call: TRBV5-4; clone_size: once; j_call: TRBJ2-7; d_call: TRBD2; cdr3_nt: TGTGCCAGCAGCGGGGACTACTCCTACGAGCAGTACTTC; cdr3_aa: CASSGDYSYEQYF
v_call: TRBV10-3; clone_size: .; j_call: TRBJ2-5; d_call: .; cdr3_nt: TGTGCCATCAGTGAGGTCGAAGAGACCCAGTACTTC; cdr3_aa: CAISEVEETQYF
v_call: TRBV27; clone_size: .; j_call: TRBJ2-5; d_call: .; cdr3_nt: TGTGCCAGCAGTCGGTCAGTCCTTGTTCCGGAAGAGACCCAGTACTTC; cdr3_aa: CASSRSVLVPEETQYF
v_call: TRBV5-1; clone_size: once; j_call: TRBJ2-3; d_call: .; cdr3_nt: TGCGCCAGCAGACGGACCACAAGCACAGATACGCAGTATTTT; cdr3_aa: CASRRTTSTDTQYF
v_call: TRBV4-1; clone_size: .; j_call: TRBJ2-3; d_call: .; cdr3_nt: TGCGCCAGCAGCCAAGGGACAGTCAGCTCCACAGATACGCAGTATTTT; cdr3_aa: CASSQGTVSSTDTQYF
v_call: TRBV18; clone_size: .; j_call: TRBJ1-2; d_call: .; cdr3_nt: TGTGCCAGCTCACCAGGCCCACCAGGATTCACAGTGGGTCGCTATGGCTACACCTTC; cdr3_aa: CASSPGPPGFTVGRYGYTF
v_call: TRBV29-1; clone_size: .; j_call: TRBJ1-1; d_call: .; cdr3_nt: TGCAGCGTTGAAGTTTTGGCAGAACAGAACACTGAAGCTTTCTTT; cdr3_aa: CSVEVLAEQNTEAFF
v_call: TRBV7-3; clone_size: .; j_call: TRBJ2-7; d_call: TRBD2; cdr3_nt: TGTGCCAGCAGCTTAGAAGCGGGATTTTCCTACGAGCAGTACTTC; cdr3_aa: CASSLEAGFSYEQYF
v_call: TRBV4-3; clone_size: .; j_call: TRBJ2-2; d_call: .; cdr3_nt: TGCGCCAGCAGCCAAACAGGGAGAGGATTTCGGACCGGGGAGCTGTTTTTT; cdr3_aa: CASSQTGRGFRTGELFF
v_call: TRBV7-6; clone_size: .; j_call: TRBJ1-4; d_call: .; cdr3_nt: TGTGCCAGCAGCTTCCCAGGGGTTGAAAAACTGTTTTTT; cdr3_aa: CASSFPGVEKLFF
v_call: TRBV28; clone_size: .; j_call: TRBJ1-4; d_call: .; cdr3_nt: TGTGCCACTAAAAGATCGTCAGGGAATGAAAAACTGTTTTTT; cdr3_aa: CATKRSSGNEKLFF
v_call: TRBV2; clone_size: .; j_call: TRBJ2-7; d_call: TRBD1; cdr3_nt: TGTGCCAGCAGTGGCCGGGACAGGGGGATCAACGAGCAGTACTTC; cdr3_aa: CASSGRDRGINEQYF
v_call: TRBV2; clone_size: .; j_call: TRBJ1-4; d_call: .; cdr3_nt: TGTGCCAGCAGTCCGTACAATGAAAAACTGTTTTTT; cdr3_aa: CASSPYNEKLFF
v_call: TRBV27; clone_size: .; j_call: TRBJ2-3; d_call: TRBD2; cdr3_nt: TGTGCCAGCAGTCGCCGGTCGGGGGGGACGAGCACAGATACGCAGTATTTT; cdr3_aa: CASSRRSGGTSTDTQYF
v_call: TRBV1; clone_size: .; j_call: TRBJ2-6; d_call: .; cdr3_nt: TGCACCAGCAGCCAAGATAGGAGGACTGGTGGGGCCAACGTCCTGACTTTC; cdr3_aa: CTSSQDRRTGGANVLTF
v_call: TRBV30; clone_size: .; j_call: TRBJ2-7; d_call: .; cdr3_nt: TGTGCCGCCCTCTCCGGGGCCAGGCAGTACTTC; cdr3_aa: CAALSGARQYF
v_call: TRBV13; clone_size: once; j_call: TRBJ2-7; d_call: .; cdr3_nt: TGTGCCAGCAGCGCCAGGGGTAACGAGCAGTACTTC; cdr3_aa: CASSARGNEQYF
v_call: TRBV18; clone_size: .; j_call: TRBJ2-7; d_call: TRBD2; cdr3_nt: TGTGCCAGCTCGACAGGACTAGCGGGAGGCGAGCAGTACTTC; cdr3_aa: CASSTGLAGGEQYF
v_call: TRBV5-6; clone_size: .; j_call: TRBJ1-1; d_call: .; cdr3_nt: TGTGCCAGCAGCCCCACAATACTGCAGGTGGTGAACACTGAAGCTTTCTTT; cdr3_aa: CASSPTILQVVNTEAFF
v_call: TRBV7-2; clone_size: .; j_call: TRBJ1-2; d_call: .; cdr3_nt: TGTGCCAGCAGCTGGGATATCCTGAACTATGGCTACACCTTC; cdr3_aa: CASSWDILNYGYTF
v_call: TRBV29-1; clone_size: .; j_call: TRBJ2-1; d_call: .; cdr3_nt: TGCAGCGTTGGTCACTATGAATCACATGAGCAGTTCTTC; cdr3_aa: CSVGHYESHEQFF
v_call: TRBV19; clone_size: .; j_call: TRBJ2-5; d_call: .; cdr3_nt: TGTGCCAGTAGTATTACCGCTATCCAAGAGACCCAGTACTTC; cdr3_aa: CASSITAIQETQYF
v_call: TRBV9; clone_size: .; j_call: TRBJ2-5; d_call: .; cdr3_nt: TGTGCCAGCAGCGTAGATCAGTCAAGAGAGACCCAGTACTTC; cdr3_aa: CASSVDQSRETQYF
v_call: TRBV28; clone_size: .; j_call: TRBJ1-5; d_call: .; cdr3_nt: TGTGCCAGCAGTTTATGGGAGGGGTTAAGCAATCAGCCCCAGCATTTT; cdr3_aa: CASSLWEGLSNQPQHF